This note documents a single TCR beta chain sequence. Its cognate antigen is unknown. This entry belongs to a study of cytomegalovirus exposure and HLA in healthy donors. Study-level findings and limits: A prior analysis recorded that most TCR beta V segments were productive about 90% or about 30% of the time. The dataset shows that most TCR sequences were rare, while some public TCRs occurred in many donors.

The germline gives CDR1 SGDLS, CDR2 YYNGEE. The V and J ends lost 0 bases and 5 bases, in that order; junction bases with no gene match: 8. The CDR3 spans 16 residues. Researchers ran the PCR with 60 Vbeta and 13 Jbeta primers. Measured with immunoSEQ multiplex PCR; TCRdb has only the in-frame clones, and not every one. This sample's clone table lists 60,000 to 75,000 clones. This chain joins TRBV9 and TRBJ2-1; 7 nucleotides match TRBD2. This clonotype originated in a woman younger than 45 in good health and CMV-seronegative. The specimen sequenced was PBMCs. CDR3 amino acids: CASSVVGGRRDNEQFF. DNA for the CDR3: TGTGCCAGCAGCGTAGTTGGCGGGAGACGAGACAATGAGCAGTTCTTC.